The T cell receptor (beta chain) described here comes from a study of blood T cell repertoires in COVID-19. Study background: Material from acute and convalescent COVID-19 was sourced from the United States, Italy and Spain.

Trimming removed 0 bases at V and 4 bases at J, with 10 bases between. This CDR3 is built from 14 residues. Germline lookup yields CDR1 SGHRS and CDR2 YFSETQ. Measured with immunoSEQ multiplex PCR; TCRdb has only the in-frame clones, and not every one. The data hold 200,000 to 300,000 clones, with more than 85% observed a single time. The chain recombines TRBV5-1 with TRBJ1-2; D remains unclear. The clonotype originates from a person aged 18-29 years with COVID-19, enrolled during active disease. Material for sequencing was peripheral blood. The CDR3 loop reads CASSLDTASYGYTF. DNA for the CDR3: TGCGCCAGCAGCTTGGACACAGCCAGCTATGGCTACACCTTC.